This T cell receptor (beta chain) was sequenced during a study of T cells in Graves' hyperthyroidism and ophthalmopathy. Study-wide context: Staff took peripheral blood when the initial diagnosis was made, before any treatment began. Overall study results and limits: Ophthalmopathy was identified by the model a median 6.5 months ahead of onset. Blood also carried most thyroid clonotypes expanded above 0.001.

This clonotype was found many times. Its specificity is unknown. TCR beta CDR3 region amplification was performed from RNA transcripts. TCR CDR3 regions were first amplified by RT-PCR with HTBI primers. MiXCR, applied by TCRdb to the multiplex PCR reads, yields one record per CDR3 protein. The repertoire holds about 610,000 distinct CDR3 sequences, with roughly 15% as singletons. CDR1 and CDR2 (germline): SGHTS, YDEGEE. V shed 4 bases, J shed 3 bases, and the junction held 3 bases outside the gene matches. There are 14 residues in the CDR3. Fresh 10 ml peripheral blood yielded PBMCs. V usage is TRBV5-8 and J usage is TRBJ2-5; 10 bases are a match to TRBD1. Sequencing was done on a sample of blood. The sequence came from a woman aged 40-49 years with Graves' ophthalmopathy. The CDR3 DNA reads TGTGCCAGCAGCCAGGGACAGGGGAAAGAGACCCAGTACTTC. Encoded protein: CASSQGQGKETQYF.